This T cell receptor (beta chain) was profiled in a study of long-term antiretroviral therapy in people with HIV. Whole-study context: About a decade before 2015, the earliest samples were taken when ART was typically delayed.

Survey-level immunoSEQ v3.0 assays were run. Per sample, sequencing targeted roughly 35,000-50,000 T-cell genomes. Here immunoSEQ multiplex PCR was the method, and the copy in TCRdb shows in-frame clones only, minus some. Of approximately 25,000 clones in the sample, around 80% were seen once. Study-level points and caveats: Pre-ART expanded TRB clones stayed dominant throughout, though often decreasing after ART.

Concerning this clone itself: Its antigen is unidentified.

The CDR3 runs to 15 residues. Per the germline V gene, CDR1 is MNHNY and CDR2 is SVGAGI (reference sequence). V lost 0 bases to trimming and J lost 6 bases, with 9 bases between them. United States facilities provided treatment to all participants with HIV. The chain employs TRBV6-6 and TRBJ1-6; perhaps TRBD1 as D (5 bases). The TCR comes from a middle-aged man with HIV. The sequences come from unsorted PBMCs, collected 3 years after starting antiretroviral therapy. The CDR3 sequence is CASSYSLDSNSPLHF. CDR3 nucleotide sequence: TGTGCCAGCAGTTACTCGCTTGACAGTAATTCACCCCTCCACTTT.